The T cell receptor beta chain described here comes from a study of CD8 T cells in Susac syndrome. Reverse transcription of about 0.45 to 1 ug RNA was carried out with random hexamers. The method of amplification for TCR beta CDR3 was immunoSEQ multiplex PCR, covering 54 Vbeta and 13 Jbeta. Via MiXCR, TCRdb re-called the immunoSEQ multiplex PCR reads, giving one row per CDR3 protein. The sample contains some 140,000 distinct CDR3 sequences, 85% to 95% of which appear only once. CDR3 length: 15 residues. Trimming stripped 4 bases from V and 3 bases from J, with 13 bases between. The V gene's germline CDR1 is MNHEY and CDR2 SMNVEV (reference sequence). The patients with Susac syndrome satisfied recently defined diagnostic criteria for either definite or probable disease.

Specimen: CD8+ T cells from PBMCs. The TCR comes from a human donor with Susac syndrome. The chain joins TRBV27 to TRBJ1-5; possibly TRBD1 for D (5 bases). The CDR3 region has the DNA TGTGCCAGCAGTTCCCAGCAGGGAAACAATCAGCCCCAGCATTTT. The encoded protein is CASSSQQGNNQPQHF.